The 29 T cell receptor beta chains in this list originate from one sample, sequenced in a study of identical twins. TCRdb ran MiXCR on the 5' RACE reads and lists one entry per CDR3 protein. The sample lists 600,000 to 850,000 distinct CDR3 sequences, about 20% occurring once. Separately, the same data were catalogued under a study of T cells expressing NK-cell markers.

The sequencing input was PBMCs. These receptors originate from a woman between 18 and 30 years old in good health.

This rearrangement joins TRBV11-2 to TRBJ1-4, with D maybe TRBD1 (6 bases). CDR3 size: 14 residues. V was trimmed by 4 bases and J by 10 bases, leaving 16 bases between them. The germline gives CDR1 SGHAT, CDR2 FQNNGV. This CDR3 is CASSSGAGRGKLFF. Written as DNA, the CDR3 is TGTGCCAGCAGCTCAGGGGCAGGGCGAGGAAAACTGTTTTTT.

The CDR3: CASTLEGNYGYTF. The CDR3 DNA reads TGTGCCAGCACCTTGGAAGGGAACTATGGCTACACCTTC. V and J are TRBV12-3 or TRBV12-4 and TRBJ1-2; D is uncertain. CDR3 size: 13 residues. V was cut by 7 bases and J by 2 bases, with 11 bases left in between.

The chain uses TRBV29-1 and TRBJ2-5; D gene unclear. The CDR3 contains 14 residues. Germline V gene data show CDR1 as SQVTM and CDR2 as ANQGSEA. V lost 5 bases, J lost 4 bases, and 17 bases lay in between. The CDR3 loop is CSVLQYYNGETQYF. CDR3 DNA: TGCAGCGTTCTCCAGTATTATAACGGAGAGACCCAGTACTTC.

The table lists this clonotype with a few counts. The V gene is TRBV12-3 or TRBV12-4, the J gene TRBJ2-1; D unclear. Trimming cost V 10 bases and J 7 bases, with 5 bases left between them. There are 9 residues in the CDR3. DNA of the CDR3: TGTGCCACCAATAATGAGCAGTTCTTC. Its protein is CATNNEQFF.

In this sample, this clonotype turned up once. Given a much more abundant clone one base away, this may be a read error. V gene TRBV6-1 combines with J gene TRBJ2-1; 11 nucleotides align to TRBD2. This CDR3 is built from 15 residues. The junction had 6 bases not matched to a gene; V was cut back by 7 bases and J by 4 bases. Per the germline V gene, CDR1 is MNHNS and CDR2 is SASEGT. CDR3 nucleotide sequence: TGTGCCAGCAAGCGACTAGCGGGGAGGTACAATGAGCAGTTCTTC. As protein: CASKRLAGRYNEQFF.

This chain uses TRBV4-1 with TRBJ2-7, with 8 bases fitting TRBD1. The V and J ends lost 0 bases and 4 bases, in that order; junction bases with no gene match: 8. From germline, CDR1 is MGHRA and CDR2 YSYEKL. There are 16 residues in the CDR3. The CDR3 here is CASSQDPRQGLYEQYF. CDR3 coding DNA: TGCGCCAGCAGCCAAGATCCGAGACAGGGGTTATACGAGCAGTACTTC.

This clonotype was seen a few times. The chain has TRBV20-1 and TRBJ2-3; 9 bases agree with TRBD2. Germline V lookup: CDR1 DFQATT, CDR2 SNEGSKA (reference sequence). V shed 5 bases and J 4 bases; nucleotides not matched to a gene: 7. The CDR3 runs 14 residues. The DNA for the CDR3 is TGCAGTGCTTTTAGCGGGAGATGGCCAGATACGCAGTATTTT. Its translation: CSAFSGRWPDTQYF.

This clonotype was counted between two and nine times. J is TRBJ1-1 and V is TRBV29-1, with D perhaps matching TRBD1 (5 bases). The V end lost 6 bases, the J end lost 0 bases, and 11 bases lay between the germline ends. The CDR3 runs 13 residues. Germline CDR1 is SQVTM and CDR2 is ANQGSEA. The CDR3 nucleotides are TGCAGCGTAAGACAGCAAATGAACACTGAAGCTTTCTTT. Amino acids: CSVRQQMNTEAFF.

The sample holds a few counts of this clonotype. This rearrangement joins TRBV5-1 to TRBJ2-3; D is possibly TRBD2 (6 bases). Germline CDR1 and CDR2: SGHRS and YFSETQ. Between the trimmed V and J ends, which lost 3 bases and 4 bases, there was a span of 6 bases. This CDR3 region has 12 residues. The CDR3 here is CASSWEADTQYF. The CDR3 DNA sequence: TGCGCCAGCAGCTGGGAGGCAGATACGCAGTATTTT.

This clonotype was seen only a few times. The V and J genes are TRBV6-5 and TRBJ2-7; possibly TRBD2 for D (6 bases). Germline V gene sequence: CDR1 MNHEY, CDR2 SVGAGI. The CDR3 length is 15 residues. Trimming took off 0 bases at V and 5 bases at J, with 14 bases between the two ends. CDR3 region: CASSYSGGDDHEQYF. The CDR3 DNA sequence: TGTGCCAGCAGTTACTCGGGGGGAGATGACCACGAGCAGTACTTC.

J is TRBJ2-5 and V is TRBV6-2 or TRBV6-3; D is possibly TRBD2 (5 bases). V lost 2 bases to trimming and J lost 3 bases, with 10 bases between them. This CDR3 region has 14 residues. Germline loops: CDR1 MNHEY, CDR2 SVGEGT. This chain's CDR3 is CASSYLARKETQYF. The CDR3 DNA follows: TGTGCCAGCAGTTACCTAGCCCGGAAAGAGACCCAGTACTTC.

V usage is TRBV9 and J usage is TRBJ2-1; D is ambiguous. The length of the CDR3 is 13 residues. Germline CDR1 is SGDLS and CDR2 is YYNGEE. Trimming removed 3 bases at V and 5 bases at J, with 9 bases between. CDR3 coding DNA: TGTGCCAGCAGCGATGGCCTGCACAATGAGCAGTTCTTC. Protein product: CASSDGLHNEQFF.

This clonotype was seen only a few times. The rearrangement joins TRBV11-2 to TRBJ2-7; D possibly corresponds to TRBD1 (7 bases). Germline lookup yields CDR1 SGHAT and CDR2 FQNNGV. This CDR3 has 15 residues. V was cut by 5 bases and J by 1 base, with 15 bases left in between. For the CDR3, the DNA is TGTGCCAGCAGCCGCGGGACAGTGGGATCCTACGAGCAGTACTTC. Its protein is CASSRGTVGSYEQYF.

This clonotype occurred a few times. This chain links TRBV20-1 with TRBJ2-1; a possible D gene is TRBD2 (5 bases). CDR3 size: 15 residues. Per the germline V gene, CDR1 is DFQATT and CDR2 is SNEGSKA (reference sequence). V lost 0 bases, J lost 4 bases, and 13 bases lay in between. This chain's CDR3 is CSARDVASLYNEQFF. CDR3 bases: TGCAGTGCTAGAGACGTGGCTAGCTTGTACAATGAGCAGTTCTTC.

The chain employs TRBV7-2 and TRBJ2-1; D is ambiguous. The V end lost 2 bases, the J end lost 7 bases, and 12 bases lay between the germline ends. CDR1 is SGHTA, CDR2 FQGNSA, per germline. This CDR3 has 14 residues. In nucleotides, the CDR3 is TGTGCCAGCAGCTTAATGGGCTATTCGAATGAGCAGTTCTTC. Its translation: CASSLMGYSNEQFF.

The sample holds a few counts of this clonotype. The V gene is TRBV27, the J gene TRBJ1-5; the D gene is possibly TRBD1 (6 bases). Germline CDR1 is MNHEY and CDR2 is SMNVEV (reference sequence). CDR3 size: 12 residues. Trimming left V 9 bases short and J 2 bases short, with 8 bases between. CDR3 nucleotide sequence: TGTGCCAGGGGACACGGCAATCAGCCCCAGCATTTT. It codes for CARGHGNQPQHF.

Only a few counts were recorded for this clonotype. This rearrangement joins TRBV12-3 or TRBV12-4 to TRBJ1-1; TRBD1 matches at 7 bases. This CDR3 contains 11 residues. The V segment lost 5 bases and the J segment 11 bases; nucleotides outside the gene matches: 5. CDR3 nucleotide sequence: TGTGCCAGCAGTAGGACAGGCAGGGCTTTCTTT. As protein: CASSRTGRAFF.

The rearrangement uses TRBV18 and TRBJ1-4, with D possibly matching TRBD1 (5 bases). The V gene lost 2 bases and the J gene lost 0 bases, with 7 bases spanning the gap. CDR3 length: 15 amino acids. The V gene's germline CDR1 is KGHSH and CDR2 LQKENI. CDR3 residues: CASSPSGATNEKLFF. DNA of the CDR3: TGTGCCAGCTCACCATCGGGGGCAACTAATGAAAAACTGTTTTTT.

This clonotype appeared a few times. J is TRBJ2-5 and V is TRBV10-1, with 7 bases identical to TRBD2. This CDR3 contains 15 residues. Germline V lookup: CDR1 WNHNN, CDR2 SYGVQD (reference sequence). V shed 8 bases and J 1 base; nucleotides not matched to a gene: 10. The CDR3 DNA follows: TGCGCCAGCCTCCAGAAGGGACTAAGCCAAGAGACCCAGTACTTC. Residues: CASLQKGLSQETQYF.

The rearrangement links TRBV3-1 to TRBJ2-7; D possibly corresponds to TRBD2 (5 bases). V lost 1 base and J lost 2, with 9 bases in between. CDR3 length: 14 residues. Germline V gene lookup returns CDR1 LGHDT and CDR2 YNNKEL (reference sequence). The CDR3 loop is CASSQAGSAYEQYF. CDR3 DNA: TGTGCCAGCAGCCAAGCGGGGTCAGCCTACGAGCAGTACTTC.

This clonotype was detected a few times. The rearrangement links TRBV2 to TRBJ2-7, with D possibly matching TRBD2 (5 bases). There are 12 residues in the CDR3. Germline CDR1 is SNHLY and CDR2 is FYNNEI. Trimming took off 8 bases at V and 7 bases at J, with 15 bases between the two ends. The CDR3 sequence is CASLGPGMEQYF. The CDR3 DNA sequence: TGTGCCAGCCTCGGTCCCGGGATGGAGCAGTACTTC.

This clonotype was seen a few times. The chain uses TRBV7-2 and TRBJ2-2, with D uncertain. Germline CDR1 is SGHTA and CDR2 is FQGNSA. The CDR3 contains 15 residues. V lost 4 bases, J lost 3 bases, and 12 bases lay in between. The CDR3 region is CASSSTPTYTGELFF. The CDR3 DNA is TGTGCCAGCAGCTCTACCCCAACTTACACCGGGGAGCTGTTTTTT.

V and J are TRBV7-2 and TRBJ1-1; D gene unclear. V dropped 6 bases and J dropped 4 bases, with 15 bases sitting between them. The CDR3 has 14 amino acids. CDR1 and CDR2 from the germline V gene are SGHTA and FQGNSA. The DNA of the CDR3 is TGTGCCAGCAGACGGACGGTCTCTGGCACTGAAGCTTTCTTT. Encoded protein: CASRRTVSGTEAFF.

This clonotype was recorded a few times. The J gene is TRBJ2-1, the V gene TRBV5-1; 7 bases align to TRBD1. Germline loops: CDR1 SGHRS, CDR2 YFSETQ. The length of the CDR3 is 14 residues. V was pared by 6 bases and J by 7 bases, with 10 bases of the junction left unmatched. In DNA form, the CDR3 reads TGCGCCAGCAACCTACAGGGGTCCGGGAATGAGCAGTTCTTC. Its translation: CASNLQGSGNEQFF.

The chain links TRBV20-1 to TRBJ2-3; 7 nucleotides agree with TRBD1. J lost 1 base, V lost 0 bases, and 7 bases had no gene match. Germline V gene sequence: CDR1 DFQATT, CDR2 SNEGSKA (reference sequence). CDR3 length: 16 residues. CDR3 sequence reads: CSARDPPGGRTDTQYF. The CDR3 coding sequence is TGCAGTGCTAGAGATCCCCCAGGGGGTCGCACAGATACGCAGTATTTT.

This chain uses TRBV6-6 with TRBJ1-6; no reliable D call. CDR1 is MNHNY and CDR2 is SVGAGI in the germline V gene (reference sequence). The ends were cut back, 7 bases at V and 11 bases at J, with 9 bases in the middle. This CDR3 region has 11 residues. CDR3 loop: CASTDTAPLHF. Here the CDR3 DNA reads TGTGCCAGCACCGACACTGCACCCCTCCACTTT.

The table lists this clonotype with a few counts. The V call is TRBV27, the J call TRBJ2-1; 7 bases fit TRBD2. The CDR3 is 15 residues long. The germline CDR1 and CDR2 sequences are MNHEY and SMNVEV (reference sequence). The J segment lost 7 bases and the V segment lost 4 bases, leaving 10 bases of the junction unmatched. The DNA of the CDR3 is TGTGCCAGCAGTTCCATGGCGGGAGAGGTGAATGAGCAGTTCTTC. This gives the protein CASSSMAGEVNEQFF.

The chain employs TRBV7-2 and TRBJ2-1, with D perhaps TRBD1 (6 bases). The V gene's germline CDR1 is SGHTA and CDR2 FQGNSA. This CDR3 comprises 12 residues. Trimming removed 5 bases at V and 8 bases at J, with 10 bases between. CDR3 protein: CASSAPGDEQFF. The CDR3 coding sequence is TGTGCCAGCAGCGCTCCAGGGGATGAGCAGTTCTTC.

This CDR3 is CSASPLAGGPVGTDTQYF. The CDR3 DNA follows: TGCAGTGCTAGCCCCCTAGCGGGGGGGCCAGTGGGCACAGATACGCAGTATTTT. The rearrangement uses TRBV20-1 and TRBJ2-3; 12 positions agree with TRBD2. This CDR3 is built from 18 residues. Germline CDR1 DFQATT, CDR2 SNEGSKA (reference sequence). The ends lost 3 bases at V and 1 base at J; junction bases unmatched: 11.